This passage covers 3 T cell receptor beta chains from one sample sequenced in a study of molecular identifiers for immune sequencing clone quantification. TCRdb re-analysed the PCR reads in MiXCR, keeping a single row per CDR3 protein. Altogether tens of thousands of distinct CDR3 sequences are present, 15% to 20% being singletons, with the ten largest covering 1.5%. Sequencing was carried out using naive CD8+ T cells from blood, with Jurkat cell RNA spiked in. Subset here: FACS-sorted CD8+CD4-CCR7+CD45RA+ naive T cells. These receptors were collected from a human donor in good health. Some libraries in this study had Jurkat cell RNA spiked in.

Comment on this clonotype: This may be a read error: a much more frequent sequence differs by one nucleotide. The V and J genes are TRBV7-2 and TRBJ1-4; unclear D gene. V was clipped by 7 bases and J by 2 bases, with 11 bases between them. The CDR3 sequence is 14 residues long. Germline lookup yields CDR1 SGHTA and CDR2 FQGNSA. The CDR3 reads CASILRTTNEKLFF. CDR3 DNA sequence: TGTGCCAGCATCCTAAGGACGACTAATGAAAAACTGTTTTTT. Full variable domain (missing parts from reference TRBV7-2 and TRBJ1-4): GAGVSQSPSNKVTEKGKDVELRCDPISGHTALYWYRQSLGQGLEFLIYFQGNSAPDKSGLPSDRFSAERTGGSVSTLTIQRTQQEDSAVYLCASILRTTNEKLFFGSGTQLSVL.

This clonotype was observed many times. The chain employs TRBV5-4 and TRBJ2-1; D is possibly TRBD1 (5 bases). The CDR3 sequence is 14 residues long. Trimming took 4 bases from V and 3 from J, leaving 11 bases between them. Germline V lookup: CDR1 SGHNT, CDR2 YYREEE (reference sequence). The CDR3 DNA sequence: TGTGCCAGCAGCGCTCGTCAGGGCTACAATGAGCAGTTCTTC. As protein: CASSARQGYNEQFF.

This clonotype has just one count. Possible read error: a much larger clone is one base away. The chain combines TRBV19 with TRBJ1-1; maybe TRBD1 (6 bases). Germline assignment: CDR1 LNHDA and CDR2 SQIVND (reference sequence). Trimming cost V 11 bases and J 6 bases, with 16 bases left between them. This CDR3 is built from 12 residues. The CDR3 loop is CASSRDNAEAFF. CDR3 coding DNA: TGTGCCTCTTCCCGGGACAACGCTGAAGCTTTCTTT.